This T cell receptor beta chain was documented in a study of cytomegalovirus exposure and HLA in healthy donors. V gave up 5 bases and J gave up 4 bases, with 12 bases separating them. The CDR3 is 14 amino acids. In germline, CDR1 is MNHNS, CDR2 SASEGT. Regarding the study as a whole: As was reported, the classifier diagnosed cytomegalovirus status with high specificity and sensitivity.

To note about this clone: The antigen is unknown.

Sequencing used immunoSEQ multiplex PCR; TCRdb keeps in-frame clones, though not all of them. This repertoire shows about 200,000 clones, more than 65% found once; its top ten account for about an eighth. The chain combines TRBV6-1 with TRBJ2-1; D may be TRBD2 (5 bases). This clonotype was sampled from a woman aged 25-40 years in good health and CMV-seropositive. The sample consisted of PBMCs. CDR3 nucleotide sequence: TGTGCCAGCAGTCTGTCGGAGGATTACAATGAGCAGTTCTTC. Translated: CASSLSEDYNEQFF.